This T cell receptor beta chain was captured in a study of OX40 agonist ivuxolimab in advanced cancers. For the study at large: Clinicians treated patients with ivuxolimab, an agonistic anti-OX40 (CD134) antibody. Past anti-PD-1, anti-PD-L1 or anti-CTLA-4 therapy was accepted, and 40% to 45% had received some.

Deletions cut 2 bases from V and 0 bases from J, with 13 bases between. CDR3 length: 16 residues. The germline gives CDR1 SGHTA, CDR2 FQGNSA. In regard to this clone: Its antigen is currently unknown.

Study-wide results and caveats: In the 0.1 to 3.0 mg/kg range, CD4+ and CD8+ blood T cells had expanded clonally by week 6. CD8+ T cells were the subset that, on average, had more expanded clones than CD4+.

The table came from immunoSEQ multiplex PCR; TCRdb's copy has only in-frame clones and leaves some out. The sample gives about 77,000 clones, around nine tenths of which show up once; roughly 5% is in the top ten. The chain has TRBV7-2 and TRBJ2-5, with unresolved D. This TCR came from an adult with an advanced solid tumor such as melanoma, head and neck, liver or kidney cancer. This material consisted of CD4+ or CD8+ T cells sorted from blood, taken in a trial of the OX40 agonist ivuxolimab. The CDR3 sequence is CASSLLGLSYQETQYF. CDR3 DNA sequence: TGTGCCAGCAGCTTATTGGGTTTGTCGTACCAAGAGACCCAGTACTTC.